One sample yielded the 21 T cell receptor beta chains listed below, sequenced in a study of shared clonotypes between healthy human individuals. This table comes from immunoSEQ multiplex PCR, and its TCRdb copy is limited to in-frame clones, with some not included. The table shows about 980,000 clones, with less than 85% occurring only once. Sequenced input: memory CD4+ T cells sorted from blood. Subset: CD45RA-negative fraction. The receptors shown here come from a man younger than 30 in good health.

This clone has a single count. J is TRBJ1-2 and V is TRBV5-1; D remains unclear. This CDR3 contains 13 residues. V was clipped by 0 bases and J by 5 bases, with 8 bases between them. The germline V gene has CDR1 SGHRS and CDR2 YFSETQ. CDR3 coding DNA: TGCGCCAGCAGCTTGGCAGTCTATTATGGCTACACCTTC. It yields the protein CASSLAVYYGYTF. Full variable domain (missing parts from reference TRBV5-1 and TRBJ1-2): KAGVTQTPRYLIKTRGQQVTLSCSPISGHRSVSWYQQTPGQGLQFLFEYFSETQRNKGNFPGRFSGRQFSNSRSEMNVSTLELGDSALYLCASSLAVYYGYTFGSGTRLTVV.

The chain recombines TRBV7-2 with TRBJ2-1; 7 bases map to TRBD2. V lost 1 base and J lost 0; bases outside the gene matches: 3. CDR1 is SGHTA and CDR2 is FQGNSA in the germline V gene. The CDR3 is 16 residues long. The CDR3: CASSLVPSGSYNEQFF. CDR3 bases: TGTGCCAGCAGCTTAGTCCCTAGCGGCTCCTACAATGAGCAGTTCTTC.

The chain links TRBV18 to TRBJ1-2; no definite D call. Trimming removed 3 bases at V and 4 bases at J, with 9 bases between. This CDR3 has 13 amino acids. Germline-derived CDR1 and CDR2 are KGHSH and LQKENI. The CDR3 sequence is CASSPGLFYGYTF. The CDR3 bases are TGTGCCAGCTCACCCGGGCTCTTCTATGGCTACACCTTC.

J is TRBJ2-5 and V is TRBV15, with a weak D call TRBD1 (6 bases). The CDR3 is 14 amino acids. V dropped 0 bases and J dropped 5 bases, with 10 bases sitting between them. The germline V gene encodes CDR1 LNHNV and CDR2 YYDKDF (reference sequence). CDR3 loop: CATSRDSGGETQYF. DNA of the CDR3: TGTGCCACCAGCAGAGATTCTGGGGGCGAGACCCAGTACTTC.

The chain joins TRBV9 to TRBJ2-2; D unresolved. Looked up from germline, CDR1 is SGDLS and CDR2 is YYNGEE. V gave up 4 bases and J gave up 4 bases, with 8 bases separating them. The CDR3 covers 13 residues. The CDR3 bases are TGTGCCAGCAGCCCCCGGCCCACCGGGGAGCTGTTTTTT. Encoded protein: CASSPRPTGELFF.

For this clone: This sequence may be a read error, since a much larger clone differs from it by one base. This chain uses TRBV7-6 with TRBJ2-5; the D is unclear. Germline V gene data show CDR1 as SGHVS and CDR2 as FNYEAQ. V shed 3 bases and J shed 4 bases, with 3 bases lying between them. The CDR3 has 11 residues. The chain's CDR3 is CASSFRETQYF. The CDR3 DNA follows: TGTGCCAGCAGCTTCCGAGAGACCCAGTACTTC.

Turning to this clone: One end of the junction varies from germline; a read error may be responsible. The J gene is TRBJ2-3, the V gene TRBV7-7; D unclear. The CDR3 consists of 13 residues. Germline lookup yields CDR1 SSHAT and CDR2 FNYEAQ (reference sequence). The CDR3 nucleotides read TGTGCTAGCAGCCTGGACGGCACAGATACGCAGTATTTT. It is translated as CASSLDGTDTQYF.

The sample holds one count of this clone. The CDR3 reads CASSLRQSYNSPLHF. In DNA, the CDR3 is TGTGCCAGCAGCTTACGTCAGAGTTATAATTCACCCCTCCACTTT. The gene calls are TRBV13 and TRBJ1-6; the D is unclear. The CDR3 runs 15 residues. Trimming left V 2 bases short and J 4 bases short, with 9 bases between. The germline V gene encodes CDR1 PRHDT and CDR2 FYEKMQ (reference sequence).

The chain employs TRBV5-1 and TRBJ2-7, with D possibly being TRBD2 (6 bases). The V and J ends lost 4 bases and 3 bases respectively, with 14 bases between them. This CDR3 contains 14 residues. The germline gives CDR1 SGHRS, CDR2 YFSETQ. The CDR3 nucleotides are TGCGCCAGCAGCGCAACCTCCGGGGGCTACGAGCAGTACTTC. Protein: CASSATSGGYEQYF. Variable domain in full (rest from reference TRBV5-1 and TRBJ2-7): KAGVTQTPRYLIKTRGQQVTLSCSPISGHRSVSWYQQTPGQGLQFLFEYFSETQRNKGNFPGRFSGRQFSNSRSEMNVSTLELGDSALYLCASSATSGGYEQYFGPGTRLTVT.

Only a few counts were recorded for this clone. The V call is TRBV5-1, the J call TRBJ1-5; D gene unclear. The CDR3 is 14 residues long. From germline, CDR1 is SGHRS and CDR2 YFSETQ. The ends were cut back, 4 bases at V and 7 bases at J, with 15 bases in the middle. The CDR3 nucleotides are TGCGCCAGCAGCCTACTCCCGGTGGGGCAGCCCCAGCATTTT. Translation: CASSLLPVGQPQHF.

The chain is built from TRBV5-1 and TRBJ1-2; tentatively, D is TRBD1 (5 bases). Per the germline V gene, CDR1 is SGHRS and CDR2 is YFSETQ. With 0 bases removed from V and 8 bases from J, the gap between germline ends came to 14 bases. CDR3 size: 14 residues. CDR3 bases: TGCGCCAGCAGCTTGGGGGACGAACCGGAGGGCTACACCTTC. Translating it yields CASSLGDEPEGYTF.

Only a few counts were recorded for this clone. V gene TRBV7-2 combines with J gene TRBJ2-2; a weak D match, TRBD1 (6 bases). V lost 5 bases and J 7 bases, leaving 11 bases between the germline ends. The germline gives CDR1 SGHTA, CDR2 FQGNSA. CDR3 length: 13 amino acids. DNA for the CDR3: TGTGCCAGCAGCGCCGGACAGAACGGGGAGCTGTTTTTT. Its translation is CASSAGQNGELFF.

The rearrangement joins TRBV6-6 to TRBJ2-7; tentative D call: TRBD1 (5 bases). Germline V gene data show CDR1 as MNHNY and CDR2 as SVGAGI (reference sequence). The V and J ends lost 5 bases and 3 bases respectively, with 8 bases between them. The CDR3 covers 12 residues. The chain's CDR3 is CASSRQSYEQYF. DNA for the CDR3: TGTGCCAGCAGTCGACAGAGCTACGAGCAGTACTTC.

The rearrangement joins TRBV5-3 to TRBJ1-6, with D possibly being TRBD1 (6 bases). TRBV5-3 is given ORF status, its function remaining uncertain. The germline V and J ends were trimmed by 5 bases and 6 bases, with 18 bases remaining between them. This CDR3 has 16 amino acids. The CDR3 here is CARRPPPDSSNSPLHF. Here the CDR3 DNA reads TGTGCCAGAAGGCCTCCCCCGGACAGCTCTAATTCACCCCTCCACTTT.

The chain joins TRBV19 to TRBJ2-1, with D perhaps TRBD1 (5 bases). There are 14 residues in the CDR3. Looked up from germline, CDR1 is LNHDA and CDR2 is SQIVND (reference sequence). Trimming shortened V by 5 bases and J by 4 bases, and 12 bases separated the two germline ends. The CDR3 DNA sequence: TGTGCCAGTAGTGGGAAACAGGTATACAATGAGCAGTTCTTC. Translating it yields CASSGKQVYNEQFF.

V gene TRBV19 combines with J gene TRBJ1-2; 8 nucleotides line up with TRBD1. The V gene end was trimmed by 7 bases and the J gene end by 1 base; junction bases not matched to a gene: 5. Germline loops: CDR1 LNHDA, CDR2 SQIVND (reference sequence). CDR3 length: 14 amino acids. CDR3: CASNQQGDNYGYTF. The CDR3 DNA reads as TGTGCCAGTAACCAACAGGGGGATAACTATGGCTACACCTTC.

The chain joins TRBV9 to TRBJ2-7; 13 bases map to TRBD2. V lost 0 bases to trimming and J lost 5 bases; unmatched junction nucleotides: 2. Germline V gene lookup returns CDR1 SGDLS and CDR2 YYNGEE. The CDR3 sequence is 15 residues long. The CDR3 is CASSVGLAGGNEQYF. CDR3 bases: TGTGCCAGCAGCGTAGGACTAGCGGGAGGCAACGAGCAGTACTTC.

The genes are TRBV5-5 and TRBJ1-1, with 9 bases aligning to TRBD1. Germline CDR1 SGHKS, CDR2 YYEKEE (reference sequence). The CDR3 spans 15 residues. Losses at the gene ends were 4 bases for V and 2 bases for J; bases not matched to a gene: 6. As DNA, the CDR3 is TGTGCCAGCAGCCCTGGACAGGGGTTTAACACTGAAGCTTTCTTT. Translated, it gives CASSPGQGFNTEAFF.

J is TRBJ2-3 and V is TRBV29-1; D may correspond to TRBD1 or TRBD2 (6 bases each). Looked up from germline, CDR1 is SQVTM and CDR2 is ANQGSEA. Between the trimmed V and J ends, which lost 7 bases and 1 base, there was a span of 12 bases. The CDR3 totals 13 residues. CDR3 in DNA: TGCAGCGGGGGGGCTAGCGGCACAGATACGCAGTATTTT. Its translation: CSGGASGTDTQYF.

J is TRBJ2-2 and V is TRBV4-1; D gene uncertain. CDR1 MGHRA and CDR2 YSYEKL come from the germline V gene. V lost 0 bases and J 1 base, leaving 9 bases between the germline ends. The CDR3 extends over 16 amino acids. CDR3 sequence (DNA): TGCGCCAGCAGCCAAGAGTCCACAGAGAACACCGGGGAGCTGTTTTTT. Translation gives CASSQESTENTGELFF.

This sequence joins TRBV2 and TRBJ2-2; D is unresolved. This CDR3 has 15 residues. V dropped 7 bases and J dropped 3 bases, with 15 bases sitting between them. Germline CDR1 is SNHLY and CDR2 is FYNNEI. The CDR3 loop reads CASKEVDTDTGELFF. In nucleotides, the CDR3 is TGTGCCAGCAAAGAAGTAGATACGGACACCGGGGAGCTGTTTTTT.